The 27 T cell receptor beta chains reported below all come from one sample, sequenced in a study of control samples from healthy donors and cancer patients. Generated by immunoSEQ multiplex PCR, the TCRdb table keeps only in-frame clones and is missing some. The sample lists roughly 370,000 clones, over 75% occurring once. The sequenced sample consisted of PBMCs. These receptors all stem from a man aged 35 to 55 with head and neck cancer.

This rearrangement joins TRBV29-1 to TRBJ1-1; TRBD1 might be the D (5 bases). The V gene lost 3 bases and the J gene lost 5 bases, with 10 bases spanning the gap. The CDR3 totals 12 residues. Germline CDR1 SQVTM, CDR2 ANQGSEA. The CDR3: CSVERGGTEAFF. In DNA, the CDR3 is TGCAGCGTTGAGAGGGGAGGAACTGAAGCTTTCTTT.

V and J are TRBV19 and TRBJ2-2; D is unclear. The CDR3 totals 15 residues. CDR1 is LNHDA, CDR2 SQIVND, per germline (reference sequence). V lost 5 bases and J 3 bases, leaving 13 bases between the germline ends. CDR3 DNA: TGTGCCAGTAGTTCCGAAGCGAGCTACACCGGGGAGCTGTTTTTT. Protein: CASSSEASYTGELFF.

The chain couples TRBV4-3 to TRBJ2-2; 8 nucleotides agree with TRBD1. The CDR3 contains 16 residues. Germline trimming cut 1 base from V and 6 bases from J; bases unmatched to any gene: 7. CDR1 and CDR2 from the germline V gene are LGHNA and YSLEER. Written as DNA, the CDR3 is TGCGCCAGCAGCCAAGCCTCGGACAGGGCTGCCGGGGAGCTGTTTTTT. It specifies CASSQASDRAAGELFF.

This rearrangement joins TRBV29-1 to TRBJ1-1; TRBD1 might be the D (6 bases). Trimming took off 3 bases at V and 5 bases at J, with 10 bases between the two ends. Germline V gene sequence: CDR1 SQVTM, CDR2 ANQGSEA. This CDR3 has 12 amino acids. DNA for the CDR3: TGCAGCGTTGACAGGGGTCCGACTGAAGCTTTCTTT. This gives the protein CSVDRGPTEAFF.

V and J are TRBV27 and TRBJ1-1; TRBD1 matches 7 bases. The V gene end was trimmed by 5 bases and the J gene end by 0 bases; junction bases not matched to a gene: 6. The CDR3 covers 15 residues. CDR1 is MNHEY, CDR2 SMNVEV, per germline (reference sequence). CDR3 loop: CASSPRDSLNTEAFF. For the CDR3, the DNA is TGTGCCAGCAGTCCCCGGGACAGCCTGAACACTGAAGCTTTCTTT.

The genes are TRBV10-3 and TRBJ2-2, with D perhaps matching TRBD2 (5 bases). The CDR3 is 15 amino acids. V lost 2 bases and J 1 base, leaving 8 bases between the germline ends. CDR1 is ENHRY and CDR2 is SYGVKD in the germline V gene. The CDR3 sequence is CAISEAGVNTGELFF. The CDR3 nucleotides are TGTGCCATCAGTGAGGCCGGGGTGAACACCGGGGAGCTGTTTTTT.

V is TRBV19 and J is TRBJ1-2, with a tentative D call TRBD1 (5 bases). The CDR3 runs 19 residues. V lost 2 bases and J lost 2, with 24 bases in between. Germline CDR1 and CDR2: LNHDA and SQIVND (reference sequence). This CDR3 reads CASSIRAPSAAGSNYGYTF. The CDR3 nucleotides are TGTGCCAGTAGTATAAGGGCCCCCTCCGCGGCAGGGTCGAACTATGGCTACACCTTC. Looking up the rest from reference TRBV19 and TRBJ1-2 gives the full variable domain: DGGITQSPKYLFRKEGQNVTLSCEQNLNHDAMYWYRQDPGQGLRLIYYSQIVNDFQKGDIAEGYSVSREKKESFPLTVTSAQKNPTAFYLCASSIRAPSAAGSNYGYTFGSGTRLTVV.

This clone was observed a handful of times. The chain employs TRBV28 and TRBJ1-2; tentatively, D is TRBD1 (6 bases). Per germline, CDR1 MDHEN and CDR2 SYDVKM. The CDR3 is 14 residues long. The V end was cut by 7 bases, the J end by 5 bases, with 17 bases between. The DNA of the CDR3 is TGTGCCAGCACCGGAGGCGGGGGCAATTATGGCTACACCTTC. This encodes CASTGGGGNYGYTF.

The genes are TRBV29-1 and TRBJ1-4; TRBD1 might be the D (6 bases). The V gene's germline CDR1 is SQVTM and CDR2 ANQGSEA. Trimming stripped 3 bases from V and 7 bases from J, with 12 bases between. CDR3 size: 13 residues. The CDR3 loop is CSVEVGGGEKLFF. The CDR3 DNA follows: TGCAGCGTTGAGGTGGGGGGCGGTGAAAAACTGTTTTTT.

V usage is TRBV11-2 and J usage is TRBJ2-1; TRBD2 is a possible D gene (6 bases). Germline V CDR1 and CDR2: SGHAT, FQNNGV. The CDR3 extends over 15 amino acids. Trimming took 5 bases from V and 4 from J, leaving 15 bases between them. The CDR3 bases are TGTGCCAGCAGCCCCGGAGGAGGGCTTTACAATGAGCAGTTCTTC. This sequence encodes CASSPGGGLYNEQFF. Using reference TRBV11-2 and TRBJ2-1 for the parts outside the CDR3, the full variable domain is EAGVAQSPRYKIIEKRQSVAFWCNPISGHATLYWYQQILGQGPKLLIQFQNNGVVDDSQLPKDRFSAERLKGVDSTLKIQPAKLEDSAVYLCASSPGGGLYNEQFFGPGTRLTVL.

In this sample, this clone turned up once. CDR3 coding DNA: TGTGCCAGCTCACCACTTCGGACAGGTCGCATAAGCTCCTATAATTCACCCCTCCACTTT. Residues: CASSPLRTGRISSYNSPLHF. The chain links TRBV18 to TRBJ1-6, with TRBD1 identical over 7 bases. The germline gives CDR1 KGHSH, CDR2 LQKENI. Trimming at V came to 1 base and at J to 0 bases, leaving 12 bases not matched to a gene. The CDR3 covers 20 residues.

The chain joins TRBV28 to TRBJ1-5, with D possibly TRBD1 on 5 matching bases. CDR3 length: 17 amino acids. Trimming pared 6 bases from V and 0 bases from J, leaving 18 bases between. The germline CDR1 and CDR2 sequences are MDHEN and SYDVKM. As DNA, the CDR3 is TGTGCCAGCAGCCGAGGTGTGGCCAGGGTTAGCAATCAGCCCCAGCATTTT. Its protein product is CASSRGVARVSNQPQHF.

The count of this clone is one. The chain joins TRBV6-2 or TRBV6-3 to TRBJ2-2; the D gene is possibly TRBD2 (5 bases). The germline V gene encodes CDR1 MNHEY and CDR2 SVGEGT. V dropped 0 bases and J dropped 9 bases, with 17 bases sitting between them. This CDR3 spans 16 amino acids. The CDR3 spells CASSYSWLARYRELFF. CDR3 coding DNA: TGTGCCAGCAGTTACTCATGGCTAGCTAGGTACCGGGAGCTGTTTTTT.

The genes are TRBV7-6 and TRBJ2-3; 11 bases match TRBD2. CDR3 length: 19 residues. The junction had 12 bases not matched to a gene; V was cut back by 2 bases and J by 2 bases. CDR1 is SGHVS, CDR2 FNYEAQ, per germline. CDR3 loop: CASSLRVAGGFSITDTQYF. CDR3 bases: TGTGCCAGCAGCTTAAGGGTAGCGGGAGGGTTTTCCATCACAGATACGCAGTATTTT.

The genes are TRBV5-4 and TRBJ1-6; no firm D call. The CDR3 is made up of 14 amino acids. CDR1 is SGHNT, CDR2 YYREEE, per germline (reference sequence). Trimming took off 0 bases at V and 4 bases at J, with 5 bases between the two ends. As DNA, the CDR3 is TGTGCCAGCAGCTTGGGAAATTATAATTCACCCCTCCACTTT. Translation: CASSLGNYNSPLHF.

The V call is TRBV6-5, the J call TRBJ1-1; no clear D gene. Looked up from germline, CDR1 is MNHEY and CDR2 is SVGAGI. The CDR3 covers 14 residues. V dropped 5 bases and J dropped 1 base, with 11 bases sitting between them. DNA of the CDR3: TGTGCCAGCAGTCAGAGGAGTCCGAACACTGAAGCTTTCTTT. It is translated as CASSQRSPNTEAFF.

The chain carries TRBV5-4 and TRBJ1-1; no clear D gene. The V end was cut by 3 bases, the J end by 8 bases, with 14 bases between. CDR3 length: 13 residues. In germline, CDR1 is SGHNT, CDR2 YYREEE (reference sequence). The CDR3 DNA reads as TGTGCCAGCAGCTCCACACAAGGCGGAGAAGCTTTCTTT. This gives the protein CASSSTQGGEAFF. Looking up the rest from reference TRBV5-4 and TRBJ1-1 gives the full variable domain: ETGVTQSPTHLIKTRGQQVTLRCSSQSGHNTVSWYQQALGQGPQFIFQYYREEENGRGNFPPRFSGLQFPNYSSELNVNALELDDSALYLCASSSTQGGEAFFGQGTRLTVV.

V is TRBV19 and J is TRBJ2-6, with D unclear. The V end lost 5 bases, the J end lost 0 bases, and 8 bases lay between the germline ends. CDR1 and CDR2 (germline): LNHDA, SQIVND (reference sequence). The CDR3 consists of 15 residues. The CDR3 here is CASSRAFSGANVLTF. The CDR3 nucleotides read TGTGCCAGTAGTCGGGCCTTCTCTGGGGCCAACGTCCTGACTTTC.

This chain uses TRBV3-1 (or the pseudogene TRBV3-2) with TRBJ2-5; D is unclear. The length of the CDR3 is 11 residues. Looked up from germline, CDR1 is LGHDT and CDR2 is YNNKEL (reference sequence). Trimming removed 6 bases from V and 4 bases from J, with 6 bases in between. The CDR3 region has the DNA TGTGCCAGCAGTAATAGAGAGACCCAGTACTTC. This codes for CASSNRETQYF.

Regarding this clone: Other DNA sequences in this sample translate to the same CDR3. This chain uses TRBV5-1 with TRBJ2-2; D is undetermined. This CDR3 is built from 15 residues. V gave up 0 bases and J gave up 4 bases, with 10 bases separating them. Germline lookup yields CDR1 SGHRS and CDR2 YFSETQ. The CDR3 DNA reads TGCGCCAGCAGCTTGGGGGGTCAGTTCACCGGGGAGCTGTTTTTT. This encodes CASSLGGQFTGELFF.

This rearrangement joins TRBV5-1 to TRBJ2-2; 9 bases fit TRBD2. The trim removed 9 bases at V and 1 base at J, leaving 7 bases unmatched. The CDR3 covers 15 residues. Germline lookup yields CDR1 SGHRS and CDR2 YFSETQ. This CDR3 is CATTRLAENTGELFF. Written as DNA, the CDR3 is TGCGCCACCACCCGACTAGCGGAGAACACCGGGGAGCTGTTTTTT.

The rearrangement joins TRBV12-5 to TRBJ2-3, with 9 bases that match TRBD1. J was trimmed by 4 bases and V by 5 bases; bases with no gene match: 1. There are 13 residues in the CDR3. Germline values: CDR1 LGHNT, CDR2 FRNRAP. CDR3 loop: CASGRQGADTQYF. Here the CDR3 DNA reads TGTGCTAGTGGTCGACAGGGGGCAGATACGCAGTATTTT.

The chain joins TRBV11-2 to TRBJ1-4; 8 bases agree with TRBD1. The CDR3 totals 14 residues. Germline CDR1 reads SGHAT; CDR2 reads FQNNGV. V shed 6 bases and J 6 bases; nucleotides not matched to a gene: 6. This CDR3 is CASSHRGFDEKLFF. CDR3 nucleotides: TGTGCCAGCAGTCACAGGGGGTTTGATGAAAAACTGTTTTTT.

The genes are TRBV6-5 and TRBJ1-5; weak D call: TRBD1 (5 bases). With 6 bases removed from V and 6 bases from J, the gap between germline ends came to 18 bases. The CDR3 contains 15 residues. The germline V gene encodes CDR1 MNHEY and CDR2 SVGAGI. CDR3: CASSVRVGLSQPQHF. Written as DNA, the CDR3 is TGTGCCAGCAGCGTCAGGGTTGGGCTCAGTCAGCCCCAGCATTTT.

V gene TRBV7-8 combines with J gene TRBJ1-6; D perhaps matches TRBD1 (5 bases). The CDR3 runs 15 residues. CDR1 and CDR2 from the germline V gene are SGHVS and FQNEAQ. The germline V and J ends were trimmed by 5 bases and 10 bases, with 18 bases remaining between them. CDR3 coding DNA: TGTGCCAGCAGCCCCCTTTGGGGGGGGAGATCACCCCTCCACTTT. Its protein is CASSPLWGGRSPLHF.

V and J are TRBV7-9 and TRBJ2-5; TRBD1 aligns across 10 bases. This CDR3 spans 16 amino acids. Germline loops: CDR1 SEHNR, CDR2 FQNEAQ (reference sequence). The V gene end was trimmed by 0 bases and the J gene end by 4 bases; junction bases not matched to a gene: 5. The CDR3 is CASSLALGTGAETQYF. The CDR3 DNA follows: TGTGCCAGCAGCTTAGCCTTGGGGACAGGGGCAGAGACCCAGTACTTC.

V usage is TRBV6-2 or TRBV6-3 and J usage is TRBJ2-5, with D perhaps matching TRBD1 (6 bases). CDR1 is MNHEY and CDR2 is SVGEGT in the germline V gene. Between the trimmed V and J ends, which lost 6 bases and 5 bases, there was a span of 22 bases. The CDR3 extends over 16 amino acids. CDR3 DNA sequence: TGTGCCAGCAGCCTACTAAACACAGGGTCAGGGGAGACCCAGTACTTC. It translates to CASSLLNTGSGETQYF.